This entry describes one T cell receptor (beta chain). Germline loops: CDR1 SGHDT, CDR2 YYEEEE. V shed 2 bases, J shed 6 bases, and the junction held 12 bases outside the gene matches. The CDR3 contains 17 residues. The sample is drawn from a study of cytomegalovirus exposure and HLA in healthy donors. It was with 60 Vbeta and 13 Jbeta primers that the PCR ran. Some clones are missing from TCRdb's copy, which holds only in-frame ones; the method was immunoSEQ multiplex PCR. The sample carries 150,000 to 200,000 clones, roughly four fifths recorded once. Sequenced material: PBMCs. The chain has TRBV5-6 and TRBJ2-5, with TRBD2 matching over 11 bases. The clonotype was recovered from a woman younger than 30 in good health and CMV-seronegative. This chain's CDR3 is CASSFWTGASGRQTQYF. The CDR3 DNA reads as TGTGCCAGCAGCTTCTGGACTGGGGCTAGCGGGAGGCAGACCCAGTACTTC.